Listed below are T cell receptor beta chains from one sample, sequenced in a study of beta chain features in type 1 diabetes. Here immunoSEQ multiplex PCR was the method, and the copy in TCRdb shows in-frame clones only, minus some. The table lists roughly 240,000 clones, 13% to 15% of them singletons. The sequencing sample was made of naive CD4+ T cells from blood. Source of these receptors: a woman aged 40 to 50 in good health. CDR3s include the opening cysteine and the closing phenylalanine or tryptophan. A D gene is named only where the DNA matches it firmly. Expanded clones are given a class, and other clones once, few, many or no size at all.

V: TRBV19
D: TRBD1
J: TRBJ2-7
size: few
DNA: TGTGCCAGTAGTACAAAAGGACAGGACCTTGGCGAGCAGTACTTC
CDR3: CASSTKGQDLGEQYF

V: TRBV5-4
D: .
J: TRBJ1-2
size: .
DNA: TGTGCCAGCAGCTCCAGTATTAACTATGGCTACACCTTC
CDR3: CASSSSINYGYTF

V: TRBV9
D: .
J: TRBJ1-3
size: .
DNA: TGTGCCAGCAGCGTAGCGGGAGATTCTGGAAACACCATATATTTT
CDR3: CASSVAGDSGNTIYF

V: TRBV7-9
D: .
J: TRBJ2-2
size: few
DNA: TGTGCCAGCAGCTGGGAGGTGGATTCCGGGGAGCTGTTTTTT
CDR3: CASSWEVDSGELFF

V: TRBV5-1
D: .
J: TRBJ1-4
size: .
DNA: TGCGCCAGCAGCCTCGAGACAGGACGTGGTGAAAAACTGTTTTTT
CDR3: CASSLETGRGEKLFF

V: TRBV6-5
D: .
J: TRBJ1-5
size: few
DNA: TGTGCCAGCAGTTTGACACCAACCTCAAGCAATCAGCCCCAGCATTTT
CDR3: CASSLTPTSSNQPQHF

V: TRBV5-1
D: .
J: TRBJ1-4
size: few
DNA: TGCGCCAGCAGCTTAGGGGAGGAAGAAAAACTGTTTTTT
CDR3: CASSLGEEEKLFF

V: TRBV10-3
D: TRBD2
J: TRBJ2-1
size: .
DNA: TGTGCCACCGCGGGACTAGACAATGAGCAGTTCTTC
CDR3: CATAGLDNEQFF

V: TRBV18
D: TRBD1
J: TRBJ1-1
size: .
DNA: TGTGCCAGCTCACCGGACAGGGCTGAAGCTTTCTTT
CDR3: CASSPDRAEAFF

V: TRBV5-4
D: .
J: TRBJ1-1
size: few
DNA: TGTGCCAGTAATACAGGTATGAACACTGAAGCTTTCTTT
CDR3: CASNTGMNTEAFF

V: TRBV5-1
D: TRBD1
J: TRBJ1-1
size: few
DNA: TGCGCCAGCCCGCCAAGCCCGACAGGGGGAGACACTGAAGCTTTCTTT
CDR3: CASPPSPTGGDTEAFF

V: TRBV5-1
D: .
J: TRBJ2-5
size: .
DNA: TGCGCCAGCAGCTCACCGGGAGCCACCCAAGAGACCCAGTACTTC
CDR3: CASSSPGATQETQYF

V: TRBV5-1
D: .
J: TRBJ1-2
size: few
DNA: TGCGCCAGCAGCTTAATGGGTCAGGACACCATAAACTTC
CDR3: CASSLMGQDTINF

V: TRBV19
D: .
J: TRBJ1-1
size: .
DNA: TGTGCCAGCCTGACTCATCTTGAAGCTTTCTTT
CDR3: CASLTHLEAFF

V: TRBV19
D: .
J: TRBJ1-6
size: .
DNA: TGTGCCAGTAGGCGCGCAGGAGGTAATTCACCCCTCCACTTT
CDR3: CASRRAGGNSPLHF

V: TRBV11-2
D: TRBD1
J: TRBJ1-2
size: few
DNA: TGTGCCAGCAGCCTATCCCGGGACAGGGACAGGGACTATGGCTACACCTTC
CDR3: CASSLSRDRDRDYGYTF

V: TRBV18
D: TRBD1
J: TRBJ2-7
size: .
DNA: TGTGCCAGCTCACCACCATCCGGGACAGGGGTGGCATACGAGCAGTACTTC
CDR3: CASSPPSGTGVAYEQYF

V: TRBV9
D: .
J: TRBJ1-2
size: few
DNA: TGTGCCAGCAGCGTAGCCCCAGTAGTTCCAGGGTGGGCATCTTCGTTCCTCTATGGCTACACCTTC
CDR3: CASSVAPVVPGWASSFLYGYTF

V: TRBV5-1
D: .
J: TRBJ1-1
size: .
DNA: TGCGCCAGCAGCTTGGTGGGGCCTCGGGCGGACACTGAAGCTTTCTTT
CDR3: CASSLVGPRADTEAFF

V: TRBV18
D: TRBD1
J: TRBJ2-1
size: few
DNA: TGTGCCAGCTCGAAGGACAGGGGAGACAATGAGCAGTTCTTC
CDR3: CASSKDRGDNEQFF

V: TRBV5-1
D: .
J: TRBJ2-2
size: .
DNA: TGCGCCAGCACAATAGGGGGATTTGACACCGGGGAGCTGTTTTTT
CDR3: CASTIGGFDTGELFF

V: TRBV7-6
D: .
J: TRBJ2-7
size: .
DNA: TGTGCCAGCAGCCCCTGGGCAGATTCCTACGAGCAGTACTTC
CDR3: CASSPWADSYEQYF

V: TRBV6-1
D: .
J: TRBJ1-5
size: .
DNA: TGTGCCAGCCCGGGCAATCAGCCCCAGCATTTT
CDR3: CASPGNQPQHF

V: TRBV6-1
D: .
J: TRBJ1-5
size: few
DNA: TGTGCCAGCAGTGAAGGTTGGGGAGATAGACAGCCCCAGCATTTT
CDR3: CASSEGWGDRQPQHF

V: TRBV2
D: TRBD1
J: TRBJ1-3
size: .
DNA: TGTGCCAGCACGGTAACAGGGGACCATGGAAACACCATATATTTT
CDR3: CASTVTGDHGNTIYF

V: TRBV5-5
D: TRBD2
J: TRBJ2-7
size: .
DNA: TGTGCCAGCAGCTTTTTCCTAGCGGGGGTGAGGGGCTCCTACGAGCAGTACTTC
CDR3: CASSFFLAGVRGSYEQYF

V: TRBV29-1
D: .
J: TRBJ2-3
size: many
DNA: TGCAGCGTTGTGGCTAGCGTTGCAGATACGCAGTATTTT
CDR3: CSVVASVADTQYF

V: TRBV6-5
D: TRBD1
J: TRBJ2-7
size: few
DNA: TGTGCCAGCAGAAGGACAGGGGGCCTAGGGGAGCAGTACTTC
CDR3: CASRRTGGLGEQYF

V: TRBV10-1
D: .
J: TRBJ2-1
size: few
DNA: TGCGCCAGCAGTGGACCAGGGGCCCGTGGGTATGAGCAGTTCTTC
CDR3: CASSGPGARGYEQFF

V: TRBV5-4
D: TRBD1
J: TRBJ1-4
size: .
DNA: TGTGCCAGCAGCTTAGGGACAGGTACCCTCAATGAAAAACTGTTTTTT
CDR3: CASSLGTGTLNEKLFF

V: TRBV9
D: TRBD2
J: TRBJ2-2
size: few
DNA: TGTGCCAAGGGTACCCACGGACTAGCGGGGGAACATACCGGGGAGCTGTTTTTT
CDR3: CAKGTHGLAGEHTGELFF